This T cell receptor (beta chain) originates from a study of blood T cell repertoires in COVID-19. Study-level information: Collection of acute and convalescent COVID-19 samples took place in the United States, Italy and Spain. From T cells, B-cell-depleted T cells, or PBMCs came the material, which was cDNA or gDNA.

The germline V and J ends were trimmed by 1 base and 2 bases, with 9 bases remaining between them. Germline CDR1 is MDHEN and CDR2 is SYDVKM. The CDR3 spans 14 residues. TCRdb keeps only in-frame clones here, not all; method: immunoSEQ multiplex PCR. The repertoire has 250,000 to 350,000 clones, about 89% of them found once; the top ten carry about 5.2%. Enrollees, about 18 to 95 years old, lived in about two dozen US areas. The recovered donors of Cohort 3 showed two negative PCRs, clearance, or symptom resolution. This clone has only one observation. Sequenced material: PBMCs or T cells enriched from blood (not recorded which). The sequence came from a woman in her twenties or thirties who had recovered from COVID-19. The rearrangement links TRBV28 to TRBJ2-7; no clear D gene. The CDR3 DNA reads TGTGCCAGCAGTTTATTACTACTACCCTACGAGCAGTACTTC. It is translated as CASSLLLLPYEQYF.